Presented here are 3 T cell receptor beta chains from one specimen sequenced in a study of T cell changes during pregnancy in multiple sclerosis. Using immunoSEQ multiplex PCR, the repertoire was profiled, and TCRdb retains in-frame clones only, with some absent. The table shows 37,000 or so clones, with 91% occurring only once. The specimen comprised CD4+ T cells from peripheral blood mononuclear cells, sampled in the second trimester of pregnancy. Every receptor here comes from a female donor in good health, enrolled as a control in a pregnancy study.

This rearrangement joins TRBV29-1 to TRBJ2-5; 15 positions agree with TRBD2. The CDR3 consists of 16 residues. The germline V gene encodes CDR1 SQVTM and CDR2 ANQGSEA. J lost 5 bases, V lost 3 bases, and 7 bases had no gene match. CDR3 sequence (DNA): TGCAGCGTTGAGGGACTAGCGGGAGGAAGGTTGGAGACCCAGTACTTC. This translates into CSVEGLAGGRLETQYF.

This rearrangement joins TRBV7-9 to TRBJ2-7; 10 bases map to TRBD2. The CDR3 sequence is 14 residues long. The trim removed 5 bases at V and 0 bases at J, leaving 1 base unmatched. Germline V lookup: CDR1 SEHNR, CDR2 FQNEAQ (reference sequence). CDR3 in DNA: TGTGCCAGCAGCCCTAGCGGGAGCTCCTACGAGCAGTACTTC. Amino acids: CASSPSGSSYEQYF.

This rearrangement joins TRBV6-1 to TRBJ2-7; maybe TRBD2 (5 bases). V was clipped by 4 bases and J by 3 bases, with 10 bases between them. Germline values: CDR1 MNHNS, CDR2 SASEGT. The length of the CDR3 is 13 residues. DNA of the CDR3: TGTGCCAGCAGTGTGGAACTAGGCTACGAGCAGTACTTC. Translated, it gives CASSVELGYEQYF.